The 22 T cell receptor beta chains below were found in one sample sequenced in a study of OX40 agonist ivuxolimab in advanced cancers. The repertoire was sequenced with immunoSEQ multiplex PCR; TCRdb's copy has only in-frame clones and lacks some. Of fewer than 70,000 clones detected, around 90% appear once; the ten largest clones hold 2.5% to 3%. Material: CD4+ or CD8+ T cells sorted from blood, obtained in a trial of the OX40 agonist ivuxolimab. Receptors were obtained from an adult with an advanced solid tumor such as melanoma, head and neck, liver or kidney cancer.

The chain links TRBV9 to TRBJ2-1; the D gene is possibly TRBD1 (6 bases). CDR3 length: 15 amino acids. Trimming took 3 bases from V and 4 from J, leaving 14 bases between them. Germline-derived CDR1 and CDR2 are SGDLS and YYNGEE. The CDR3, as DNA: TGTGCCAGCAGCGCACGAGTGACAGGTTACAATGAGCAGTTCTTC. As protein: CASSARVTGYNEQFF.

The J gene is TRBJ1-2, the V gene TRBV28; D not certain. Germline-derived CDR1 and CDR2 are MDHEN and SYDVKM. The V end lost 7 bases, the J end lost 0 bases, and 12 bases lay between the germline ends. This CDR3 spans 14 amino acids. The CDR3 loop reads CASNLEEANYGYTF. The CDR3 region has the DNA TGTGCCAGCAACCTTGAGGAAGCTAACTATGGCTACACCTTC.

This chain joins TRBV28 and TRBJ1-6; D possibly corresponds to TRBD1 (5 bases). Per germline, CDR1 MDHEN and CDR2 SYDVKM. Trimming left V 6 bases short and J 6 bases short, with 12 bases between. There are 14 residues in the CDR3. CDR3 protein: CASRPSRANSPLHF. In nucleotides, the CDR3 is TGTGCCAGCAGGCCCTCCAGGGCTAATTCACCCCTCCACTTT. The variable domain in full, with the rest retrieved from reference TRBV28 and TRBJ1-6, is DVKVTQSSRYLVKRTGEKVFLECVQDMDHENMFWYRQDPGLGLRLIYFSYDVKMKEKGDIPEGYSVSREKKERFSLILESASTNQTSMYLCASRPSRANSPLHFGNGTRLTVT.

Concerning this clone itself: This sample includes further DNA sequences coding for the same CDR3. J is TRBJ2-1 and V is TRBV19, with a tentative D call TRBD2 (6 bases). The length of the CDR3 is 14 residues. Looked up from germline, CDR1 is LNHDA and CDR2 is SQIVND (reference sequence). V was cut by 8 bases and J by 0 bases, with 11 bases left in between. The DNA for the CDR3 is TGTGCCAGTCGGAGGGAGTCCTCCTACAATGAGCAGTTCTTC. Translating gives CASRRESSYNEQFF.

The V and J genes are TRBV9 and TRBJ2-1; 8 bases align to TRBD2. CDR3 length equals 15 residues. The germline V gene has CDR1 SGDLS and CDR2 YYNGEE. Trimming took 3 bases from V and 7 from J; bases not matched to a gene: 9. CDR3 nucleotide sequence: TGTGCCAGCAGCGCCCCGGGGGGGAGGGGGAATGAGCAGTTCTTC. This translates into CASSAPGGRGNEQFF. The entire variable domain, with the rest obtained from reference TRBV9 and TRBJ2-1, is as follows: DSGVTQTPKHLITATGQRVTLRCSPRSGDLSVYWYQQSLDQGLQFLIQYYNGEERAKGNILERFSAQQFPDLHSELNLSSLELGDSALYFCASSAPGGRGNEQFFGPGTRLTVL.

The chain is built from TRBV7-2 and TRBJ1-3; TRBD1 might be the D (5 bases). There are 15 residues in the CDR3. Per germline, CDR1 SGHTA and CDR2 FQGNSA. V gave up 5 bases and J gave up 0 bases, with 11 bases separating them. CDR3 amino acids: CASSPRQFSGNTIYF. CDR3 nucleotides: TGTGCCAGCAGCCCGAGACAGTTCTCTGGAAACACCATATATTTT. Based on the CDR3 plus reference TRBV7-2 and TRBJ1-3, the full variable domain is GAGVSQSPSNKVTEKGKDVELRCDPISGHTALYWYRQSLGQGLEFLIYFQGNSAPDKSGLPSDRFSAERTGGSVSTLTIQRTQQEDSAVYLCASSPRQFSGNTIYFGEGSWLTVV.

The chain carries TRBV23-1 and TRBJ2-3; D unclear. TRBV23-1 qualifies as an ORF whose function is uncertain. V was shortened by 0 bases and J by 4 bases, with 8 bases between the two germline ends. The CDR3 length is 14 residues. CDR3 protein: CASSQSTRADTQYF. The CDR3, as DNA: TGCGCCAGCAGTCAATCGACCCGAGCAGATACGCAGTATTTT.

The V and J genes are TRBV6-6 and TRBJ2-7; D is unresolved. The CDR3 length is 14 residues. Trimming removed 0 bases at V and 0 bases at J, with 6 bases between. Germline V gene lookup returns CDR1 MNHNY and CDR2 SVGAGI (reference sequence). CDR3 sequence: CASSYSLGSYEQYF. As DNA, the CDR3 is TGTGCCAGCAGTTACTCGCTAGGCTCCTACGAGCAGTACTTC.

This sequence joins TRBV2 and TRBJ1-5, with TRBD1 as a possible D gene (6 bases). The CDR3 covers 15 residues. Trimming left V 3 bases short and J 0 bases short, with 9 bases between. CDR1 and CDR2 from the germline V gene are SNHLY and FYNNEI. This CDR3 is CASSEDSHSNQPQHF. The CDR3 nucleotides are TGTGCCAGCAGTGAGGACAGCCATAGCAATCAGCCCCAGCATTTT.

The chain is built from TRBV5-1 and TRBJ2-3; D could derive from TRBD1 or TRBD2 (5 bases each). The CDR3 spans 15 residues. V was cut by 4 bases and J by 3 bases, with 15 bases left in between. From germline, CDR1 is SGHRS and CDR2 YFSETQ. In DNA form, the CDR3 reads TGCGCCAGCAGCCCCGGGGCCCTCTTGACAGATACGCAGTATTTT. Translated, it gives CASSPGALLTDTQYF. The full variable domain, in which reference TRBV5-1 and TRBJ2-3 provide the parts outside the CDR3, is KAGVTQTPRYLIKTRGQQVTLSCSPISGHRSVSWYQQTPGQGLQFLFEYFSETQRNKGNFPGRFSGRQFSNSRSEMNVSTLELGDSALYLCASSPGALLTDTQYFGPGTRLTVL.

This chain connects TRBV28 to TRBJ1-1; D call uncertain. Trimming took off 7 bases at V and 7 bases at J, with 13 bases between the two ends. CDR1 and CDR2 from the germline V gene are MDHEN and SYDVKM. CDR3 length: 12 amino acids. The CDR3 loop reads CASTVPASEAFF. The CDR3 region has the DNA TGTGCCAGCACCGTCCCCGCGAGTGAAGCTTTCTTT.

CDR3 DNA sequence: TGTGCCAGCAGTGAGGAGGCAGGGCCTAGCAATCAGCCCCAGCATTTT. Its translation is CASSEEAGPSNQPQHF. This chain links TRBV6-1 with TRBJ1-5; D might be TRBD1 (5 bases). Between the trimmed V and J ends, which lost 3 bases and 0 bases, there was a span of 12 bases. CDR3 length: 16 amino acids. Germline V gene sequence: CDR1 MNHNS, CDR2 SASEGT.

The chain links TRBV6-1 to TRBJ2-3; 9 nucleotides align to TRBD1. The CDR3 totals 15 residues. Unmatched junction bases numbered 10, after V lost 5 bases and J lost 7 bases. From germline, CDR1 is MNHNS and CDR2 SASEGT. The CDR3 DNA follows: TGTGCCAGCAGTACCCAGGGACAGGGACCAAATACGCAGTATTTT. Translation: CASSTQGQGPNTQYF.

The chain recombines TRBV19 with TRBJ1-1; D is ambiguous. The CDR3 length is 12 residues. V gave up 5 bases and J gave up 0 bases, with 4 bases separating them. Germline assignment: CDR1 LNHDA and CDR2 SQIVND (reference sequence). The CDR3 loop reads CASSRVNTEAFF. The CDR3 region has the DNA TGTGCCAGTAGTCGGGTGAACACTGAAGCTTTCTTT.

V and J are TRBV15 and TRBJ1-1; TRBD1 matches at 12 bases. The CDR3 runs to 17 residues. The junction had 8 bases not matched to a gene; V was cut back by 6 bases and J by 0 bases. Germline V lookup: CDR1 LNHNV, CDR2 YYDKDF (reference sequence). The chain's CDR3 is CATSPGGQGALNTEAFF. The CDR3 DNA follows: TGTGCCACCAGTCCCGGGGGACAGGGGGCATTGAACACTGAAGCTTTCTTT.

The V and J genes are TRBV5-4 and TRBJ1-2; 12 bases line up with TRBD1. The CDR3 runs to 15 residues. Germline V CDR1 and CDR2: SGHNT, YYREEE (reference sequence). V trimming: 4 bases; J trimming: 6 bases; junction bases outside the gene matches: 7. In DNA, the CDR3 is TGTGCCAGCAGCGGGGACAGGGGGCGCGGGCATGGCTACACCTTC. This translates into CASSGDRGRGHGYTF.

The gene calls are TRBV9 and TRBJ1-2, with D possibly matching TRBD1 (6 bases). Germline CDR1 and CDR2: SGDLS and YYNGEE. V lost 4 bases and J 2 bases, leaving 12 bases between the germline ends. The CDR3 consists of 14 residues. The CDR3 DNA sequence: TGTGCCAGCAGCTTATATGGACAGAACTATGGCTACACCTTC. Protein product: CASSLYGQNYGYTF. Variable domain in full (rest from reference TRBV9 and TRBJ1-2): DSGVTQTPKHLITATGQRVTLRCSPRSGDLSVYWYQQSLDQGLQFLIQYYNGEERAKGNILERFSAQQFPDLHSELNLSSLELGDSALYFCASSLYGQNYGYTFGSGTRLTVV.

For this clone: This likely came from a read error, as a far larger clone is one base away. Other DNA variants within this sample encode the same CDR3. CDR3 sequence (DNA): TGTGCCAGCAGCCAAGAGTGGGGGGGGAACACTGAAGCTTTCTTT. This translates into CASSQEWGGNTEAFF. The rearrangement joins TRBV7-2 to TRBJ1-1; D possibly corresponds to TRBD1 (5 bases). The CDR3 loop spans 15 amino acids. The V gene lost 5 bases and the J gene lost 1 base, with 14 bases spanning the gap. Germline values: CDR1 SGHTA, CDR2 FQGNSA.

The rearrangement links TRBV6-1 to TRBJ2-7; weak D call: TRBD1 (7 bases). The CDR3 sequence is 15 residues long. The germline CDR1 and CDR2 sequences are MNHNS and SASEGT. The V end was cut by 4 bases, the J end by 4 bases, with 17 bases between. DNA of the CDR3: TGTGCCAGCAGTGGAGCACAGGGGAGGCTTTACGAGCAGTACTTC. Its translation is CASSGAQGRLYEQYF.

The chain links TRBV19 to TRBJ1-2; D possibly corresponds to TRBD1 (6 bases). V dropped 5 bases and J dropped 3 bases, with 10 bases sitting between them. There are 13 residues in the CDR3. CDR1 and CDR2 (germline): LNHDA, SQIVND (reference sequence). CDR3 in DNA: TGTGCCAGTAGTTCCAGGGGTGACTATGGCTACACCTTC. The encoded protein is CASSSRGDYGYTF.

The CDR3 DNA sequence: TGTGCCAGTAGTAGCACGGCCTATGGCTACACCTTC. Translation gives CASSSTAYGYTF. The chain uses TRBV19 and TRBJ1-2, with D unclear. Trimming stripped 4 bases from V and 4 bases from J, with 7 bases between. CDR3 length: 12 residues. From germline, CDR1 is LNHDA and CDR2 SQIVND (reference sequence).

The chain employs TRBV5-6 and TRBJ2-7; D is uncertain. The germline gives CDR1 SGHDT, CDR2 YYEEEE. Trimming stripped 0 bases from V and 2 bases from J, with 12 bases between. The CDR3 has 15 residues. The CDR3 spells CASSLVTLLAYEQYF. The CDR3 DNA reads TGTGCCAGCAGCTTGGTGACACTGCTAGCCTACGAGCAGTACTTC.